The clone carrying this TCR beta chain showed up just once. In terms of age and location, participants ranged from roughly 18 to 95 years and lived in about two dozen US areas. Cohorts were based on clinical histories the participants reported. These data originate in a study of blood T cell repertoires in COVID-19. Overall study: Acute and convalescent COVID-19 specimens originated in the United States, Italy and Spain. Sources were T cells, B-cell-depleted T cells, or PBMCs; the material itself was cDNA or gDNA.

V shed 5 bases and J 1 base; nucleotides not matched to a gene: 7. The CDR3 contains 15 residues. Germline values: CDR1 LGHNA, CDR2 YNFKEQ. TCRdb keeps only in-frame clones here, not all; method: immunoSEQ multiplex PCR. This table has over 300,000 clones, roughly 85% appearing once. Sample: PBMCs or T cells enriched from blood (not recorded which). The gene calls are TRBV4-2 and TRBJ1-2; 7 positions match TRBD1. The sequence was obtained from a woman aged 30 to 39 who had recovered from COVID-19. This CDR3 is CASSTGQVINYGYTF. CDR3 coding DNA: TGTGCCAGCAGCACCGGACAGGTGATTAACTATGGCTACACCTTC.